This record looks at one T cell receptor beta chain sequence and its context. The target antigen is unknown. Repertoires were generated with immunoSEQ multiplex PCR, while TCRdb's copy carries only in-frame clones and drops some. The sample records under 650,000 clones, almost 97% being singletons. A split of CD4+ cells into CD45RA+ naive and CD45RA-negative memory subsets was performed. This sample is part of a study of shared clonotypes between healthy human individuals. The V gene lost 5 bases and the J gene lost 4 bases, with 19 bases spanning the gap. The CDR3 runs 16 residues. Per the germline V gene, CDR1 is SEHNR and CDR2 is FQNEAQ (reference sequence). Study results and limitations: Naive CD4 clonotypes overlapped across several donors at around 5%. Memory subsets generally showed smaller estimated richness than naive subsets did.

The genes are TRBV7-9 and TRBJ2-3; D is perhaps TRBD2 (6 bases). Material: naive CD4+ T cells sorted from blood. Sample subset: CD45RA+ positively selected. The TCR originated in a woman aged 25 to 39 in good health. CDR3 region: CASSPARVAEADTQYF. DNA of the CDR3: TGTGCCAGCAGCCCCGCGAGGGTAGCGGAGGCAGATACGCAGTATTTT.